The T cell receptor beta chain described here comes from a study of CD8 T cells in Susac syndrome (dated by TCRdb to between 2018 and 2021). Concerning the study at large: Whether CD8+ T cell activation and differentiation in Susac syndrome was antigen driven was tested using repertoire sequencing. The clonality of the CD8+ T cell repertoire was compared across approximately eleven healthy donors, some 14 Susac syndrome patients and around 16 multiple sclerosis patients.

The study at large found these results: The study acknowledged that relatively few individuals were included in the TCR sequencing and HLA analysis.

Inclusive of the bounding cysteine and phenylalanine, the CDR3 is 14 residues long. Only the CDR3 portion is preserved as DNA: 42 bases, with reading frame beginning at the first base. The trim is 5 bases for V and 2 bases for J, with a gap of 11 bases between the germline ends. CDR1 and CDR2 (SGHAT, FQNNGV) derive from the germline V gene. RNA was extracted using the RNeasy kit, and roughly 0.5 to 1 ug of the RNA was reverse transcribed with random hexamers. The immunoSEQ multiplex PCR assay, covering 54 Vbeta and 13 Jbeta segments, was used to amplify TCR beta CDR3 regions. PCR amplification bias was corrected using a synthetic template baseline for primer optimization and computational correction. The authors' analysis ran thus. Only productive sequences were kept, with reads annotated to V, D and J genes according to IMGT and analyzed in immunoSEQ Analyzer. Clonality was calculated as one minus the Shannon entropy normalized by log2 of the number of productive unique sequences. For each patient and control, public and private clones were evaluated among the 100 most prevalent clones. Clones were defined as Susac-specific when absent from the healthy and MS cohorts, from over 950 published viral clones and from other ImmuneACCESS disease sequences. The public reads were reanalyzed by TCRdb: fastp trimming at Q25, MiXCR alignment, in-frame beta chains only. Identical CDR3 proteins give one entry, which carries the most common genes and DNA. V and J calls and clone size were set by TCRdb, not the authors. Present in this sample are more than 65,000 distinct CDR3 sequences, roughly 94% of which were seen just once. Roughly 0.22% of the sample is held by the ten biggest clonotypes.

This clonotype was counted only a few times. Its antigen remains unidentified. Base qualities are not at hand, and no much larger clone is one base apart. Peripheral blood CD8+ and CD4+ T cells from healthy donors, Susac syndrome patients and multiple sclerosis patients were profiled by high-throughput TCR beta sequencing. The healthy donors served as controls matched for age and sex. Bulk CD8+ and CD4+ T cells were purified magnetically by negative isolation, whereas CD8+ TEMRA cells were enriched by FACS. Blood was collected in EDTA tubes and processed within 24 hours, with PBMCs isolated through density gradient centrifugation. PBMCs destined for TCR sequencing were cryopreserved in liquid nitrogen and later thawed in a 37 °C water bath. The sorted or isolated CD4+, CD8+ and CD8+ TEMRA cells had a purity of 90% or higher.

The chain employs TRBV11-2 and TRBJ2-3; the D gene identity is not certain. The specimen sequenced was CD8+ T cells from PBMCs. The TCR originated in a human donor in good health. For the CDR3, the sequence is CASSPSTSTDTQYF. In nucleotides, the sequence is TGTGCCAGCAGCCCTAGTACGTCCACAGATACGCAGTATTTT.